These T cell receptor beta chains were read from a single sample in a study of cytomegalovirus exposure and HLA in healthy donors. Using immunoSEQ multiplex PCR, the repertoire was profiled, and TCRdb retains in-frame clones only, with some absent. Here the sample spans about 210,000 clones, 60% to 80% being singletons. Sequencing was carried out using PBMCs. The origin of the receptors is a male donor in good health and CMV-seronegative. Each CDR3 is given with its conserved first and last residue. D genes are given only for firm matches. Size is stated for part of the rows, as once, few or many counts, or as a class when the clone is expanded.

>once|TRBV6-5|TRBJ2-7|NA
CASSYQGSYEQYF
TGTGCCAGCAGTTACCAGGGATCCTACGAGCAGTACTTC
>NA|TRBV7-6|TRBJ1-1|NA
CASSSPDSYTEAFF
TGTGCCAGCAGCTCCCCGGACAGTTACACTGAAGCTTTCTTT
>NA|TRBV19|TRBJ2-1|NA
CASSGGRDIDEQFF
TGTGCCAGTAGTGGAGGGAGAGATATAGATGAGCAGTTCTTC
>few|TRBV9|TRBJ2-3|TRBD2
CASSAAGLAGSTQYF
TGTGCCAGCAGCGCGGCGGGACTAGCCGGCAGCACGCAGTATTTT
>few|TRBV4-3|TRBJ2-3|TRBD2
CASSQALAGGSSTDTQYF
TGCGCCAGCAGCCAAGCTCTAGCGGGGGGTTCCAGCACAGATACGCAGTATTTT
>NA|TRBV5-4|TRBJ1-2|TRBD1
CASSFTGDYGYTF
TGTGCCAGCAGCTTTACAGGGGACTATGGCTACACCTTC
>NA|TRBV7-3|TRBJ2-7|TRBD1
CASSPGTGGEQYF
TGTGCCAGCAGCCCCGGAACAGGGGGCGAGCAGTACTTC
>NA|TRBV5-1|TRBJ1-4|TRBD1
CASSLATGGGEKLFF
TGCGCCAGCAGCTTGGCGACAGGGGGCGGCGAAAAACTGTTTTTT
>NA|TRBV10-3|TRBJ2-7|NA
CAISEHSLSYEQYF
TGTGCCATCAGTGAGCACTCCCTCTCCTACGAGCAGTACTTC
>NA|TRBV4-3|TRBJ2-5|TRBD2
CASSQALAGGFQETQYF
TGCGCCAGCAGCCAAGCTCTAGCGGGGGGCTTTCAAGAGACCCAGTACTTC
>NA|TRBV15|TRBJ2-7|NA
CATSSQQGSDEQYF
TGTGCCACCAGCAGCCAACAGGGTTCCGACGAGCAGTACTTC
>NA|TRBV10-3|TRBJ1-1|NA
CAISDLGGNTEAFF
TGTGCCATCAGTGATTTAGGAGGGAACACTGAAGCTTTCTTT
>NA|TRBV4-2|TRBJ2-7|TRBD2
CASSYAGGGIYEQYF
TGTGCCAGCAGCTACGCCGGGGGAGGGATATACGAGCAGTACTTC
>NA|TRBV7-6|TRBJ2-3|NA
CASSIQGVGVGTDTQYF
TGTGCCAGCAGCATACAGGGAGTCGGAGTGGGCACAGATACGCAGTATTTT
>once|TRBV7-2|TRBJ2-3|NA
CASSLELSRTDTQYF
TGTGCCAGCAGCTTAGAGTTGAGTCGCACAGATACGCAGTATTTT
>NA|TRBV7-2|TRBJ2-7|NA
CASSTAGTSSYEQYF
TGTGCCAGCAGCACAGCGGGTACCTCCTCCTACGAGCAGTACTTC
>NA|TRBV19|TRBJ2-1|NA
CAIHQGTEQFF
TGTGCCATTCACCAGGGAACTGAGCAGTTCTTC
>once|TRBV27|TRBJ1-2|TRBD1
CASSSGTGLCTF
TGTGCCAGCAGTTCGGGGACAGGGTTGTGCACCTTC
>NA|TRBV18|TRBJ1-1|NA
CASSPLVAFANTEAFF
TGTGCCAGCTCACCACTGGTAGCATTCGCGAACACTGAAGCTTTCTTT
>NA|TRBV7-2|TRBJ1-1|NA
CASSPFLVGGNEAFF
TGTGCCAGCAGCCCCTTCTTAGTGGGCGGGAATGAAGCTTTCTTT
>NA|TRBV10-3|TRBJ2-3|TRBD2
CAISDSGRAVTDTQYF
TGTGCCATCAGTGACAGCGGGAGGGCGGTTACAGATACGCAGTATTTT
>NA|TRBV5-4|TRBJ2-5|TRBD1
CASSFETGKETQYF
TGTGCCAGCAGCTTCGAGACAGGGAAAGAGACCCAGTACTTC
>NA|TRBV18|TRBJ2-7|NA
CASSATESYEQYF
TGTGCCAGCTCAGCGACAGAATCCTACGAGCAGTACTTC
>NA|TRBV7-9|TRBJ1-1|TRBD1
CASRKGTGNSNTEAFF
TGTGCCAGCAGGAAAGGGACAGGGAATTCCAACACTGAAGCTTTCTTT
>NA|TRBV29-1|TRBJ2-5|NA
CSVEGGPPGTQYF
TGCAGCGTTGAAGGGGGGCCTCCAGGGACCCAGTACTTC
>once|TRBV6-5|TRBJ1-4|NA
CASRLTGLGAEKLFF
TGTGCCAGCAGGCTGACAGGACTGGGGGCTGAAAAACTGTTTTTT
>NA|TRBV28|TRBJ1-5|NA
CASSQSRGGNQPQHF
TGTGCCAGCTCACAAAGCAGGGGCGGCAATCAGCCCCAGCATTTT
>NA|TRBV6-5|TRBJ2-7|TRBD1
CASSPDRGYEQYF
TGTGCCAGCAGCCCTGACAGGGGCTACGAGCAGTACTTC
>few|TRBV7-9|TRBJ1-5|NA
CASSLAKAGDSNQPQHF
TGTGCCAGCAGCTTAGCGAAGGCAGGGGATAGCAATCAGCCCCAGCATTTT
>NA|TRBV7-8|TRBJ1-3|NA
CASSKDSLSGNTIYF
TGTGCCAGCAGCAAAGACAGCCTCTCTGGAAACACCATATATTTT
>NA|TRBV6-1|TRBJ2-1|TRBD1
CASSGQGAAYNEQFF
TGTGCCAGCAGTGGTCAGGGGGCGGCCTACAATGAGCAGTTCTTC
>NA|TRBV7-2|TRBJ2-3|NA
CASSLASTDTQYF
TGTGCCAGCAGCTTAGCATCTACAGATACGCAGTATTTT
>once|TRBV19|TRBJ1-5|TRBD1
CASTPYLAGTGSNQPQHF
TGTGCCAGTACCCCATACCTGGCCGGGACAGGGAGCAATCAGCCCCAGCATTTT
>NA|TRBV7-9|TRBJ2-2|TRBD1
CASSLATGVGSGELFF
TGTGCCAGCAGCTTAGCTACAGGGGTTGGTTCCGGGGAGCTGTTTTTT
>NA|TRBV7-2|TRBJ2-5|NA
CASSSGLSTETQYF
TGTGCCAGCAGCTCCGGACTAAGCACGGAGACCCAGTACTTC
>NA|TRBV4-3|TRBJ2-1|TRBD2
CASSHDREGNEQFF
TGCGCCAGCAGCCACGATAGGGAGGGCAATGAGCAGTTCTTC
>few|TRBV4-3|TRBJ2-7|TRBD2
CASSPQGSGRPYEQYF
TGCGCCAGCAGCCCCCAGGGTAGCGGGAGACCATACGAGCAGTACTTC
>few|TRBV12-1|TRBJ1-1|NA
CASSFEAGLSTEAFF
TGTGCCAGCAGCTTTGAGGCAGGGTTGTCCACTGAAGCTTTCTTT
>NA|TRBV7-9|TRBJ1-1|NA
CASTTVMNTEAFF
TGTGCCAGCACTACAGTAATGAACACTGAAGCTTTCTTT
>once|TRBV5-1|TRBJ2-3|NA
CASSSGRGLEDTQYF
TGCGCCAGCAGCTCGGGACGGGGACTTGAAGATACGCAGTATTTT
>NA|TRBV5-1|TRBJ2-5|TRBD2
CASMASGGSQETQYF
TGCGCCAGCATGGCTAGCGGGGGGTCACAAGAGACCCAGTACTTC
>NA|TRBV19|TRBJ2-3|NA
CASIERDTQYF
TGTGCCAGTATCGAGAGAGATACGCAGTATTTT
>NA|TRBV7-6|TRBJ2-1|NA
CASSPHWSDEQFF
TGTGCCAGCAGCCCGCACTGGTCCGATGAGCAGTTCTTC
>NA|TRBV10-1|TRBJ2-1|TRBD2
CASSRLAGPFVEQFF
TGCGCCAGCAGCAGACTAGCGGGGCCTTTTGTTGAGCAGTTCTTC
>NA|TRBV18|TRBJ2-5|TRBD1
CASSPPGQQYQETQYF
TGTGCCAGCTCACCACCGGGACAGCAGTACCAAGAGACCCAGTACTTC
>NA|TRBV4-2|TRBJ1-2|NA
CASSQEEALYGYTF
TGTGCCAGCAGCCAAGAGGAGGCTCTCTATGGCTACACCTTC
>NA|TRBV9|TRBJ2-2|NA
CASSPTIGSGELFF
TGTGCCAGCAGCCCAACTATAGGTTCCGGGGAGCTGTTTTTT
>NA|TRBV27|TRBJ2-2|TRBD1
CASSGGQGWLRLFF
TGTGCCAGCAGTGGGGGACAGGGGTGGCTAAGGCTGTTTTTT